This T cell receptor (beta chain) was recovered during a study of T cell responses to AZD1222 COVID-19 vaccine. The germline V and J ends were trimmed by 1 base and 3 bases, with 11 bases remaining between them. Germline V gene data show CDR1 as LGHDT and CDR2 as YNNKEL (reference sequence). The CDR3 consists of 15 residues. The method was immunoSEQ multiplex PCR; TCRdb's version includes in-frame clones alone and lacks a portion of them. The data hold 95,000 to 130,000 clones, with approximately 84% observed a single time. The sample here was peripheral blood, taken on day 0 of AZD1222 vaccination. The chain links TRBV3-1 (or the pseudogene TRBV3-2) to TRBJ2-3; D uncertain. The source is an adult in good health. Here the CDR3 reads CASSQVQSWTDTQYF. The CDR3 nucleotides are TGTGCCAGCAGCCAAGTGCAGAGTTGGACAGATACGCAGTATTTT.